This TCR beta chain was sequenced during a study of blood T cell repertoires in COVID-19. Study as a whole: Italy, Spain and the United States were the sources of the convalescent and acute COVID-19 samples. T cells, B-cell-depleted T cells, or PBMCs supplied cDNA or gDNA.

Looked up from germline, CDR1 is SGHTA and CDR2 is FQGNSA. This CDR3 region has 14 residues. J lost 0 bases, V lost 5 bases, and 2 bases had no gene match. TCRdb keeps only in-frame clones here, not all; method: immunoSEQ multiplex PCR. Of 95,000 to 100,000 clones in the sample, roughly nine tenths were seen once. This chain connects TRBV7-2 to TRBJ2-3; 7 bases are a match to TRBD2. The clonotype originates from a man aged 45 to 65 with acute or convalescent COVID-19. Sample: peripheral blood. CDR3 coding DNA: TGTGCCAGCAGCCGGGGACTAAGCACAGATACGCAGTATTTT. Amino acids: CASSRGLSTDTQYF.